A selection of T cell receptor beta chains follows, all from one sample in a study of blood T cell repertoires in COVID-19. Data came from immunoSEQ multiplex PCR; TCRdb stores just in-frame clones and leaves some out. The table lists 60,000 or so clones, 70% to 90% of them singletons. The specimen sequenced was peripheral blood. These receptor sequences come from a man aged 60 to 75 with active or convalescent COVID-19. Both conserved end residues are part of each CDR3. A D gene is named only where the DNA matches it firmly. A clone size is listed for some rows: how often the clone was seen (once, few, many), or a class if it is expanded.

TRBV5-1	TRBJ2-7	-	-	CASSLGLAHSYEQYF	TGCGCCAGCAGCTTGGGCTTAGCTCACTCCTACGAGCAGTACTTC
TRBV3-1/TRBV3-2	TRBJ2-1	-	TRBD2	CASRSGLVGVQFF	TGTGCCAGCAGATCAGGACTAGTTGGAGTGCAGTTCTTC
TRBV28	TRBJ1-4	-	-	CASSLRHRTNEKLFF	TGTGCCAGCAGTTTACGGCACAGGACTAATGAAAAACTGTTTTTT
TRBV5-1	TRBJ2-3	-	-	CASSLGPGEDTQYF	TGCGCCAGCAGCTTGGGCCCGGGGGAGGATACGCAGTATTTT
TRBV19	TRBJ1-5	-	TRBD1	CASSIFTGANQPQHF	TGTGCCAGTAGTATTTTTACAGGGGCTAATCAGCCCCAGCATTTT
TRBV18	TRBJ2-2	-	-	CASSPQRTNTGELFF	TGTGCCAGCTCACCACAGCGGACGAACACCGGGGAGCTGTTTTTT
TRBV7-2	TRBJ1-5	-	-	CASSLGGGGNQPQHF	TGTGCCAGCAGCTTGGGTGGGGGCGGCAATCAGCCCCAGCATTTT
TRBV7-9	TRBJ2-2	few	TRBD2	CASTMLAGVHIRELNTGELFF	TGTGCCAGCACAATGCTAGCGGGAGTCCACATTAGGGAACTGAACACCGGGGAGCTGTTTTTT
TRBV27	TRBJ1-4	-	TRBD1	CASSLRQGEKLFF	TGTGCCAGCAGTCTCAGACAGGGGGAAAAACTGTTTTTT
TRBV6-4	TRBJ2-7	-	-	CASSVGPGYEQYF	TGTGCCAGCAGTGTTGGCCCAGGCTACGAGCAGTACTTC
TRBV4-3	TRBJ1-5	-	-	CASSHIHREFDQPQHF	TGCGCCAGCAGCCACATACACCGGGAGTTCGATCAGCCCCAGCATTTT
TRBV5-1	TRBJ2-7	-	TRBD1	CASSLGQDRGNYEQYF	TGCGCCAGCAGCTTGGGCCAGGACAGGGGAAACTACGAGCAGTACTTC
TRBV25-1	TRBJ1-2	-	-	CASSGQLHNYGYTF	TGTGCCAGCAGTGGACAGCTCCATAACTATGGCTACACCTTC
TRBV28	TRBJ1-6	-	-	CASSLSQANSPLHF	TGTGCCAGCAGTTTAAGCCAGGCTAATTCACCCCTCCACTTT
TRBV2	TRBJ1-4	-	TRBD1	CASSGDSSSNEKLFF	TGTGCCAGCAGCGGGGACAGCAGCTCTAATGAAAAACTGTTTTTT
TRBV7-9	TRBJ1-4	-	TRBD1	CASSFAGGGEKLFF	TGTGCCAGCAGCTTCGCAGGGGGCGGTGAAAAACTGTTTTTT
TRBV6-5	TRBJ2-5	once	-	CASSYSRFRQKETQYF	TGTGCCAGCAGTTACTCGCGTTTCCGACAAAAAGAGACCCAGTACTTC
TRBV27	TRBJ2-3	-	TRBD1	CASSSLWGQGAIYRTDTQYF	TGTGCCAGCAGTTCCCTATGGGGACAGGGGGCTATATACCGCACAGATACGCAGTATTTT
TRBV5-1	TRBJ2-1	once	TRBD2	CASSPAGGGYNEQFF	TGCGCCAGCAGCCCCGCGGGAGGGGGGTACAATGAGCAGTTCTTC
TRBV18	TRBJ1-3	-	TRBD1	CASSPGDRGIGNTIYF	TGTGCCAGCTCACCCGGGGACAGGGGTATTGGAAACACCATATATTTT
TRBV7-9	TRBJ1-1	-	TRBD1	CASSSDRGEAFF	TGTGCCAGCAGCTCGGACAGGGGAGAAGCTTTCTTT
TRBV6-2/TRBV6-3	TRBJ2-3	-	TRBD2	CASSPARGGFTDTQYF	TGTGCCAGCAGCCCCGCGCGGGGGGGCTTCACAGATACGCAGTATTTT
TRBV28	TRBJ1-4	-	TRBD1	CASSPGQALFSATNEKLFF	TGTGCCAGCAGCCCCGGACAGGCCCTCTTTTCCGCAACTAATGAAAAACTGTTTTTT
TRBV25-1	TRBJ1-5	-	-	CASSAPGGYNQPQHF	TGTGCCAGCAGTGCCCCGGGGGGGTACAATCAGCCCCAGCATTTT
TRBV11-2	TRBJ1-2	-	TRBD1	CASSLLHRGRYGYTF	TGTGCCAGCAGCCTTCTTCACAGGGGGCGGTATGGCTACACCTTC
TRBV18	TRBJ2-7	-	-	CASPRRTDREQYF	TGTGCCAGCCCCCGGCGGACAGACCGCGAGCAGTACTTC
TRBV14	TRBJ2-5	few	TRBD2	CASSYDRGVRETQYF	TGTGCCAGCAGCTACGATCGGGGGGTGAGGGAGACCCAGTACTTC
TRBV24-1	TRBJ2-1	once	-	CATIGSRGGEQFF	TGTGCCACCATCGGGAGTCGAGGTGGTGAGCAGTTCTTC
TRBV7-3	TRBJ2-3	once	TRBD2	CASSLLAGVTDTQYF	TGTGCCAGCAGCCTTCTAGCGGGGGTCACCGATACGCAGTATTTT
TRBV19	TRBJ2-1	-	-	CASNVHSNEQFF	TGTGCCAGTAACGTCCACAGCAATGAGCAGTTCTTC
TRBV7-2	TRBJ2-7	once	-	CASSYQWSYEQYF	TGTGCCAGCAGCTACCAGTGGTCCTACGAGCAGTACTTC
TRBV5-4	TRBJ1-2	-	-	CASSPRRTANYGYTF	TGTGCCAGCAGTCCTCGCCGGACAGCCAACTATGGCTACACCTTC
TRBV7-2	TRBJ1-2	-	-	CASSLGGKTGYTF	TGTGCCAGCAGCTTGGGCGGGAAAACAGGCTACACCTTC
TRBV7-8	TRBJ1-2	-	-	CASSSHVTRDYGYTF	TGTGCCAGCAGCTCCCACGTAACCAGGGACTATGGCTACACCTTC
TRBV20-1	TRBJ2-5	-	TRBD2	CSASPSTSGRAETQYF	TGCAGTGCTAGTCCGTCGACTAGCGGGAGGGCGGAGACCCAGTACTTC
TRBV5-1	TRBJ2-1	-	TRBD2	CASIAGETYNEQFF	TGCGCCAGCATAGCGGGGGAGACCTACAATGAGCAGTTCTTC
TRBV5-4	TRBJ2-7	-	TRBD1	CASSPGQGTRHEQYF	TGTGCCAGCAGCCCCGGACAGGGGACGCGTCACGAGCAGTACTTC
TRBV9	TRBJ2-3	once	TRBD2	CASSTGLAVSTDTQYF	TGTGCCAGCAGCACGGGACTAGCGGTTAGCACAGATACGCAGTATTTT
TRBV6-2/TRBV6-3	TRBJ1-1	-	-	CASSFQEELAFF	TGTGCCAGCAGTTTTCAGGAAGAGTTAGCTTTCTTT
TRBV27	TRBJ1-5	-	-	CASRRGGARVQPQHF	TGTGCCAGCCGTCGAGGGGGGGCACGCGTTCAGCCCCAGCATTTT
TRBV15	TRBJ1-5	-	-	CATSRVGGGGNQPQHF	TGTGCCACCAGCAGAGTGGGCGGAGGTGGCAATCAGCCCCAGCATTTT
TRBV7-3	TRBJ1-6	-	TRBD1	CASSQDRGSYNSPLHF	TGTGCCAGCAGCCAGGACAGGGGCTCCTATAATTCACCCCTCCACTTT
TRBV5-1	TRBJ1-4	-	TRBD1	CASSPQSRDRERTHFPTNEKLFF	TGCGCCAGCAGCCCACAGTCCCGGGACAGGGAGCGTACTCATTTTCCGACTAATGAAAAACTGTTTTTT
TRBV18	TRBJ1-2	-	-	CASSPVGPGYGYTF	TGTGCCAGCTCACCAGTGGGGCCCGGCTATGGCTACACCTTC
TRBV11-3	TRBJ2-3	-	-	CASSSGTQNTDTQYF	TGTGCCAGCAGCTCCGGGACTCAAAACACAGATACGCAGTATTTT
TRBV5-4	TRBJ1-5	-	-	CASSRGVQPQHF	TGTGCCAGCAGCCGCGGGGTCCAGCCCCAGCATTTT
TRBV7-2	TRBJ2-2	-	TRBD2	CASRGLAGTGELFF	TGTGCCAGCAGAGGACTAGCGGGAACCGGGGAGCTGTTTTTT
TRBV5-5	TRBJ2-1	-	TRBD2	CASSLDPSGGLQDEQFF	TGTGCCAGCAGCCTCGACCCGAGCGGGGGGTTACAGGATGAGCAGTTCTTC
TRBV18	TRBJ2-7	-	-	CASSRGQSSYEQYF	TGTGCCAGCTCACGAGGACAGAGCTCCTACGAGCAGTACTTC
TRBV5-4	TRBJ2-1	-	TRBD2	CASGSDWAGGQNEQFF	TGTGCCAGCGGATCCGATTGGGCGGGAGGGCAGAATGAGCAGTTCTTC
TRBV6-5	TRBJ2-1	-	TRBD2	CASRRLAPTNEQFF	TGTGCCAGCAGGAGACTAGCGCCTACCAATGAGCAGTTCTTC
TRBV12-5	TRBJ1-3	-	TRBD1	CASGPGGNGNTIYF	TGTGCTAGTGGTCCAGGGGGGAATGGAAACACCATATATTTT
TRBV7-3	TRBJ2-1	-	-	CASSQKITGEQFF	TGTGCCAGCAGTCAAAAAATAACTGGTGAGCAGTTCTTC
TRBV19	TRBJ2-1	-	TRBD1	CASSISGDRKALNEQFF	TGTGCCAGTAGTATTTCGGGGGACAGGAAGGCCCTCAATGAGCAGTTCTTC
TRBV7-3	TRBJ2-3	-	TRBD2	CASTPGLAGGTQYF	TGTGCCAGCACCCCGGGGCTAGCGGGGGGTACGCAGTATTTT
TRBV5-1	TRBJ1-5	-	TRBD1	CASSSGTGTNQPQHF	TGCGCCAGCAGCTCCGGGACAGGGACGAATCAGCCCCAGCATTTT
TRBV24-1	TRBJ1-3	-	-	CATSAGGGNTIYF	TGTGCCACCTCGGCGGGGGGTGGAAACACCATATATTTT
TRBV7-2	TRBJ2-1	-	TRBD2	CASSPQAGTSPPPGQFF	TGTGCCAGCAGCCCTCAGGCGGGGACTAGCCCCCCTCCCGGGCAGTTCTTC
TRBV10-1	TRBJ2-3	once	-	CASSEGASNTDTQYF	TGCGCCAGCAGTGAAGGGGCCTCTAACACAGATACGCAGTATTTT